Each of the 5 T cell receptor beta chains below was sequenced from the same sample in a study of vaccination and CD4 T cells after COVID-19. Sequenced with the Oncomine TCR Beta short-read assay was DNA taken from cultured CD4+ T cells. TCRdb re-called the PCR reads with MiXCR, one entry per CDR3 protein. This table has about 13,000 distinct CDR3 sequences, about three fifths appearing once. Treatment indicated: 10-day PBMC culture with coronavirus spike peptide pools or control peptides (ViraFEST assay). Their target antigens are unknown. Sequencing was carried out using CD4+ T cells from blood, cultured in vitro. These receptors were taken from a human donor who had recovered from COVID-19.

The CDR3 region is CSARDQSGRETQYF. The CDR3 DNA is TGCAGTGCTAGAGATCAGTCAGGGCGGGAGACCCAGTACTTC. V is TRBV20-1 and J is TRBJ2-5, with D tentatively TRBD1 (5 bases). V lost 0 bases and J lost 5, with 13 bases in between. The CDR3 consists of 14 residues. Germline assignment: CDR1 DFQATT and CDR2 SNEGSKA (reference sequence).

The chain joins TRBV30 to TRBJ2-2; the D gene is possibly TRBD2 (5 bases). The CDR3 extends over 14 amino acids. Germline CDR1 reads GTSNPN; CDR2 reads SVGIG (reference sequence). V shed 4 bases and J shed 4 bases, with 13 bases lying between them. The CDR3 is CAWKPGYPTGELFF. The CDR3 coding sequence is TGTGCCTGGAAACCGGGATACCCCACCGGGGAGCTGTTTTTT.

This chain uses TRBV20-1 with TRBJ2-7; D possibly matches TRBD1 or TRBD2 (5 bases each). V lost 3 bases to trimming and J lost 2 bases, with 17 bases between them. The CDR3 sequence is 15 residues long. Germline CDR1 is DFQATT and CDR2 is SNEGSKA (reference sequence). Here the CDR3 reads CSASRGNEVPYEQYF. The CDR3 nucleotides read TGCAGTGCTAGCCGGGGCAATGAAGTGCCCTACGAGCAGTACTTC.

This chain uses TRBV7-3 with TRBJ2-1, with 8 bases lining up with TRBD2. This CDR3 is built from 14 residues. V dropped 3 bases and J dropped 7; count of bases not matched to a gene: 5. Germline V gives CDR1 SGHTA, CDR2 FQGTGA. The DNA of the CDR3 is TGTGCCAGCAGCTTTAGCGGGACCGGTAATGAGCAGTTCTTC. It is translated as CASSFSGTGNEQFF.

This chain connects TRBV6-2 or TRBV6-3 to TRBJ2-3; D gene unclear. The CDR3 covers 15 residues. V lost 7 bases and J lost 4, with 18 bases in between. Per germline, CDR1 MNHEY and CDR2 SVGEGT. The CDR3 loop reads CASTSTDPTADTQYF. The CDR3 nucleotides read TGTGCCAGCACTTCCACGGACCCCACGGCAGATACGCAGTATTTT.